A single sample is the source of the 2 T cell receptor beta chains below, sequenced in a study of blood T cell repertoires in COVID-19. The repertoire was sequenced with immunoSEQ multiplex PCR; TCRdb's copy has only in-frame clones and lacks some. The sample records about 270,000 clones, 83% being singletons. Specimen: peripheral blood. These receptor sequences come from a woman aged 45-60 years who had recovered from COVID-19.

The chain combines TRBV5-1 with TRBJ2-1; 15 bases are shared with TRBD2. CDR1 is SGHRS, CDR2 YFSETQ, per germline. V was pared by 4 bases and J by 8 bases, with 10 bases of the junction left unmatched. CDR3 length equals 17 residues. The CDR3 DNA is TGCGCCAGCAGCCCGCCGGGACTAGCGGGGGGTAATGATGAGCAGTTCTTC. As protein: CASSPPGLAGGNDEQFF.

As to this clone: At one end the junction does not follow the germline gene, possibly because of a read error. The chain is built from TRBV4-1 and TRBJ2-2, with 7 bases lining up with TRBD2. Germline CDR1 MGHRA, CDR2 YSYEKL. CDR3 length equals 17 residues. CDR3 DNA sequence: TGCGCCAGCAGCCAAGGGGGAGGGCACCCGAAGACCGGGGAGCTGTTTTTT. This gives the protein CASSQGGGHPKTGELFF.